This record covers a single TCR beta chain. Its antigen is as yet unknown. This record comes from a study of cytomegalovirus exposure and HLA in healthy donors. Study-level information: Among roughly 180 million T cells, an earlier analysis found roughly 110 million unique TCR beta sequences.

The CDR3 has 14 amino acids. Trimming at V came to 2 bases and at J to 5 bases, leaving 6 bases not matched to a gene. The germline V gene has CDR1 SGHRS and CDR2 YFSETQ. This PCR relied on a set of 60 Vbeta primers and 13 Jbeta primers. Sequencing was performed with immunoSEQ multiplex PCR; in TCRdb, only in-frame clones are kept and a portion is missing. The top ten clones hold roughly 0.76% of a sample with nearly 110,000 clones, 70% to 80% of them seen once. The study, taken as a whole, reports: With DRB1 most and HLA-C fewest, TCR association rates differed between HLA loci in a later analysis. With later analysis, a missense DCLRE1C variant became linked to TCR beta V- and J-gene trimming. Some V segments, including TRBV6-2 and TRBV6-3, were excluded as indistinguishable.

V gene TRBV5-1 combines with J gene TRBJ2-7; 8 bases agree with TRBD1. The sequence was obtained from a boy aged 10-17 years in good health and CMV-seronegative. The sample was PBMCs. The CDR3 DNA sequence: TGCGCCAGCAGCTTCGGGGCAGGGGGCGACGAGCAGTACTTC. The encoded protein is CASSFGAGGDEQYF.